This TCR beta chain was identified in a study of shared clonotypes between healthy human individuals. Study-level results: Donor scarcity curtailed the genetic and exposure-history diversity represented herein.

Data came from immunoSEQ multiplex PCR; TCRdb stores just in-frame clones and leaves some out. Of some 2,100,000 clones in the sample, almost 96% were seen once. Comments on this clone: The target antigen is unknown.

Germline V lookup: CDR1 KGHSH, CDR2 LQKENI. The V end was cut by 4 bases, the J end by 4 bases, with 12 bases between. This CDR3 is 14 amino acids long. What was sequenced was naive CD4+ T cells sorted from blood. Subset specified: CD45RA+ positively selected. The receptor was isolated from a man aged 18 to 29 in good health. This chain connects TRBV18 to TRBJ2-3; D call uncertain. The DNA of the CDR3 is TGTGCCAGCTCACTTACCTCGTCGCCAGATACGCAGTATTTT. Its protein is CASSLTSSPDTQYF.